This T cell receptor (beta chain) stems from a study of human T cells and chemical hapten exposure. From the RACE reads, TCRdb called clonotypes with MiXCR, one entry per CDR3 protein. This table has roughly 120,000 distinct CDR3 sequences, around 15% appearing once. V lost 3 bases, J lost 4 bases, and 7 bases lay in between. The CDR3 covers 12 residues. The V gene's germline CDR1 is KGHSH and CDR2 LQKENI. As regards this clonotype: Its target is unknown.

Findings and caveats of the study: TCRs at a frequency above 1 in 1000 stayed unchanged with DPC sensitization. The formation of large CDR3 similarity clusters by expanded TCRs significantly exceeded that of controls.

Time point meaning: patch test 1, 2 weeks after DPC sensitization. Treatment defined: therapeutic diphenylcyclopropenone sensitization with weekly scalp DPC. The V gene is TRBV18, the J gene TRBJ2-7; D is uncertain. The sequence was obtained from a man between 18 and 29 years old with alopecia areata. Some clones in this sample may be carry-over from other donors' samples. The sequences come from whole blood, collected in connection with sensitization to the hapten diphenylcyclopropenone (DPC). The CDR3 nucleotides read TGTGCCAGCTCACCGGCCGGGTACGAGCAGTACTTC. It encodes CASSPAGYEQYF.